The clone carrying this T cell receptor beta chain was seen a handful of times. Expressed TCRB transcripts were sequenced because the entire RNA isolate underwent reverse transcription. The protocol was immunoSEQ multiplex PCR, while the TCRdb copy is restricted to in-frame clones and leaves out a portion. In the table there are under 350,000 clones, about 7.8% of which are singletons. The sample originates from a study of beta chain features in type 1 diabetes. Study information: The study found patients and healthy donors alike in age, gender and cell yields.

Trimming at V came to 6 bases and at J to 0 bases, leaving 7 bases not matched to a gene. This CDR3 is built from 16 residues. Germline V CDR1 and CDR2: SGHTA, FQGNSA. The receptor was isolated from a woman between 18 and 29 years old in good health. Sequenced sample: central memory CD4+ T cells from blood. The chain uses TRBV7-2 and TRBJ1-2; 10 positions agree with TRBD1. The CDR3 here is CASRTGGVRANYGYTF. The CDR3 coding sequence is TGTGCCAGCAGGACAGGGGGCGTACGAGCTAACTATGGCTACACCTTC.